This paragraph covers one T cell receptor (beta chain) sequence. This sample is drawn from a study of control samples from healthy donors and cancer patients. The CDR3 totals 16 residues. The V and J ends lost 6 bases and 6 bases respectively, with 20 bases between them. The V gene's germline CDR1 is MDHEN and CDR2 SYDVKM. Profiling relied on immunoSEQ multiplex PCR, and the TCRdb table lists in-frame clones only, not all of them. The profile shows over 100,000 clones, approximately 89% of them singletons. The chain uses TRBV28 and TRBJ1-4; D unclear. The receptor's source is a man in his forties or fifties in good health. Sequenced sample: blood. The CDR3 coding sequence is TGTGCCAGCAGCCGGACGGCGGCAGTGGAAGATGAAAAACTGTTTTTT. It specifies CASSRTAAVEDEKLFF.